This is a list of T cell receptor beta chains from one sample in a study of cytomegalovirus exposure and HLA in healthy donors. Libraries were prepared by immunoSEQ multiplex PCR; TCRdb keeps only in-frame clonotypes and omits some of them. The sample includes some 160,000 clones, around four fifths of them seen just once. The sample was PBMCs. These receptor sequences come from a male donor in good health and CMV-seronegative. CDR3s include the opening cysteine and the closing phenylalanine or tryptophan. Fields, in order: V gene, J gene, CDR3 protein.

V gene: TRBV6-5
J gene: TRBJ1-2
CDR3 protein: CASSYGSATDYTF

V gene: TRBV28
J gene: TRBJ2-3
CDR3 protein: CASSTRDTQYF

V gene: TRBV6-1
J gene: TRBJ2-4
CDR3 protein: CASSATGASIQYF

V gene: TRBV14
J gene: TRBJ2-1
CDR3 protein: CASSQDRGTSHNEQFF

V gene: TRBV7-9
J gene: TRBJ1-1
CDR3 protein: CASSLNRGPWLDTEAFF

V gene: TRBV6-1
J gene: TRBJ2-1
CDR3 protein: CASSETTGSSYNEQFF

V gene: TRBV5-6
J gene: TRBJ2-7
CDR3 protein: CASRPPAGGSYEQYF

V gene: TRBV15
J gene: TRBJ2-5
CDR3 protein: CATSRRTSRETQYF

V gene: TRBV9
J gene: TRBJ2-1
CDR3 protein: CASDPSGGLLSYNEQFF

V gene: TRBV5-5
J gene: TRBJ2-7
CDR3 protein: CASSLTLAYEQYF

V gene: TRBV11-2
J gene: TRBJ1-1
CDR3 protein: CASSSNKIPKAFF

V gene: TRBV7-2
J gene: TRBJ2-7
CDR3 protein: CASSLWGGPLPEQYF

V gene: TRBV6-5
J gene: TRBJ2-3
CDR3 protein: CASSYGLAADTQYF

V gene: TRBV19
J gene: TRBJ2-5
CDR3 protein: CASSSGSGGQETQYF

V gene: TRBV4-3
J gene: TRBJ2-2
CDR3 protein: CASSSHPPGTRGTGELFF

V gene: TRBV4-2
J gene: TRBJ2-5
CDR3 protein: CASSQGGTSRGEGETQYF

V gene: TRBV5-4
J gene: TRBJ2-3
CDR3 protein: CASSLGPGDTQYF

V gene: TRBV5-6
J gene: TRBJ1-3
CDR3 protein: CASSLEGAGGNTIYF

V gene: TRBV19
J gene: TRBJ2-6
CDR3 protein: CASSSRESGANVLTF

V gene: TRBV27
J gene: TRBJ2-2
CDR3 protein: CASSLGRIGELFF

V gene: TRBV6-6
J gene: TRBJ2-1
CDR3 protein: CASSYSGQYNEQFF

V gene: TRBV4-1
J gene: TRBJ2-3
CDR3 protein: CASSQDLERTQYF

V gene: TRBV4-1
J gene: TRBJ1-3
CDR3 protein: CASSQQDSGNTIYF

V gene: TRBV27
J gene: TRBJ2-7
CDR3 protein: CASSLLRDGREYEQYF

V gene: TRBV7-9
J gene: TRBJ2-1
CDR3 protein: CASSSSGGLYNEQFF

V gene: TRBV10-2
J gene: TRBJ2-7
CDR3 protein: CASSGGSGGSSSYEQYF

V gene: TRBV27
J gene: TRBJ2-7
CDR3 protein: CASSLASGSTEQYF

V gene: TRBV19
J gene: TRBJ2-7
CDR3 protein: CASSIATGSSYEQYF

V gene: TRBV7-9
J gene: TRBJ1-3
CDR3 protein: CASSPIQARTSSGNTIYF

V gene: TRBV28
J gene: TRBJ1-5
CDR3 protein: CASIARGRNQPQHF

V gene: TRBV11-3
J gene: TRBJ2-7
CDR3 protein: CASSLDRGEEALPSYEQYF

V gene: TRBV6-5
J gene: TRBJ2-7
CDR3 protein: CASSEHRGEQYF

V gene: TRBV4-3
J gene: TRBJ1-1
CDR3 protein: CASSMSGVSEAFF

V gene: TRBV7-8
J gene: TRBJ2-7
CDR3 protein: CASSSTLAYEQYF

V gene: TRBV19
J gene: TRBJ2-1
CDR3 protein: CASNSRQGLGSEQFF

V gene: TRBV28
J gene: TRBJ1-3
CDR3 protein: CASSTPGTGNTIYF

V gene: TRBV18
J gene: TRBJ2-7
CDR3 protein: CASSLNRGQFDEQYF

V gene: TRBV6-5
J gene: TRBJ2-5
CDR3 protein: CASSRTNNQETQYF

V gene: TRBV6-6
J gene: TRBJ1-5
CDR3 protein: CASSPPADQPQHF

V gene: TRBV9
J gene: TRBJ2-3
CDR3 protein: CASSGRAGGNTDTQYF

V gene: TRBV4-1
J gene: TRBJ2-2
CDR3 protein: CASSQGKLQRLPTGELFF

V gene: TRBV4-3
J gene: TRBJ1-6
CDR3 protein: CASSQDTGNSPLHF

V gene: TRBV19
J gene: TRBJ1-6
CDR3 protein: CASSIGGAGRSPLHF

V gene: TRBV6-5
J gene: TRBJ1-1
CDR3 protein: CASSKTGGGSEAFF

V gene: TRBV13
J gene: TRBJ2-5
CDR3 protein: CASSSGGLAVQETQYF

V gene: TRBV7-3
J gene: TRBJ2-1
CDR3 protein: CASSLGTGGFEQFF

V gene: TRBV4-3
J gene: TRBJ2-1
CDR3 protein: CASSQAYSGGARNEQFF

V gene: TRBV4-3
J gene: TRBJ1-2
CDR3 protein: CASSQGQDLIYGYTF

V gene: TRBV28
J gene: TRBJ1-6
CDR3 protein: CASSSEFSLHF

V gene: TRBV19
J gene: TRBJ2-1
CDR3 protein: CASSISDSYNEQFF

V gene: TRBV28
J gene: TRBJ1-2
CDR3 protein: CASSNGQGGLGYTF

V gene: TRBV4-3
J gene: TRBJ2-2
CDR3 protein: CASSQTQGFAGELFF

V gene: TRBV4-3
J gene: TRBJ1-5
CDR3 protein: CASSQDWGDGQPQHF

V gene: TRBV7-2
J gene: TRBJ2-7
CDR3 protein: CASSLGPSYEQYF

V gene: TRBV4-2
J gene: TRBJ2-3
CDR3 protein: CASSQGLAGGDTQYF

V gene: TRBV19
J gene: TRBJ1-4
CDR3 protein: CASSWDRGNEKLFF

V gene: TRBV5-1
J gene: TRBJ2-2
CDR3 protein: CASRLAVNTGELFF